The text below deals with one T cell receptor beta chain. Its antigen remains unidentified. This entry comes from a study of cytomegalovirus exposure and HLA in healthy donors. About the study: From donors who were HLA-typed, an early data release held about 85 million unique TCRs.

In the PCR, 60 Vbeta and 13 Jbeta primers were used. Measured with immunoSEQ multiplex PCR; TCRdb has only the in-frame clones, and not every one. The sample comprises 180,000 or so clones, approximately 80% of which are singletons, and around 1.4% rests with the top ten. Overall study findings and caveats: With DRB1 most and HLA-C fewest, TCR association rates differed between HLA loci in a later analysis. It was 150 to 200 TCR beta chains that were listed as cytomegalovirus-associated.

Sequences were obtained from PBMCs. This receptor was obtained from a girl aged 5 to 17 in good health and CMV-seropositive.

DNA of the CDR3: TGTGCCAGTAGTTCACCGGGCCTCATCGGGGGAGAGACCCAGTACTTC. This gives the protein CASSSPGLIGGETQYF. The V gene is TRBV19, the J gene TRBJ2-5, with D possibly TRBD2 on 6 matching bases. The CDR3 totals 16 residues. Trimming removed 5 bases at V and 4 bases at J, with 20 bases between. CDR1 and CDR2 from the germline V gene are LNHDA and SQIVND (reference sequence).